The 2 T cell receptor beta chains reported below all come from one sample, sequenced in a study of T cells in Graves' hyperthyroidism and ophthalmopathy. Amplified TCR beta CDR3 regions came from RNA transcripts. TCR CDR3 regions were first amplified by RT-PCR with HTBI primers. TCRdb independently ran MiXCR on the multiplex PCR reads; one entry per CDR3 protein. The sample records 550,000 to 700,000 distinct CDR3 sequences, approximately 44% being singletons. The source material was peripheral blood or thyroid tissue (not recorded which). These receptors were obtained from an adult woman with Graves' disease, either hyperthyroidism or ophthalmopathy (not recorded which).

This CDR3 reads CASSARDPPEGELFF. The CDR3 DNA sequence: TGTGCCAGCAGTGCTAGAGACCCCCCGGAGGGGGAGCTGTTTTTT. The chain couples TRBV25-1 to TRBJ2-2; D is unresolved. V dropped 4 bases and J dropped 8 bases, with 17 bases sitting between them. This CDR3 region has 15 residues. Germline-derived CDR1 and CDR2 are MGHDK and SYGVNS.

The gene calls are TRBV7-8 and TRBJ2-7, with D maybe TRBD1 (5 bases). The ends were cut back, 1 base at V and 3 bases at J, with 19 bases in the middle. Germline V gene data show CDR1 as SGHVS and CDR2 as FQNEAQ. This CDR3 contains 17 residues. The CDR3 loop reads CASSLDISAGSVYEQYF. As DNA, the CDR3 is TGTGCCAGCAGCTTAGATATTTCGGCAGGGTCCGTCTACGAGCAGTACTTC.